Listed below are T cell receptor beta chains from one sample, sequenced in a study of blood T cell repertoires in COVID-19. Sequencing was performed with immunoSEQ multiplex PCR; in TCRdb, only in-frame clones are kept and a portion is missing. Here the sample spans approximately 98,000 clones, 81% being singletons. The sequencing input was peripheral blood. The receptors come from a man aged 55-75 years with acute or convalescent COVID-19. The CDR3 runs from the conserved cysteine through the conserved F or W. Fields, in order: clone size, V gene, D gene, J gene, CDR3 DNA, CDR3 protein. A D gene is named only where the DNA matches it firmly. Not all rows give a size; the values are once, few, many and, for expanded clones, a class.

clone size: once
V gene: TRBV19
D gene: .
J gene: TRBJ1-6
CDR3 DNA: TGTGCCAGTAGTATTACCCGGGGAGCCGATATTCCCCCCCTCCACTTT
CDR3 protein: CASSITRGADIPPLHF

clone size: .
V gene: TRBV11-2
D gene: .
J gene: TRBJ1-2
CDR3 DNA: TGTGCCAGCAGCTCTTATGGACAGTCCTATGGCTACACCTTC
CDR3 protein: CASSSYGQSYGYTF

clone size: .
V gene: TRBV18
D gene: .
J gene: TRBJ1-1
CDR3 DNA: TGTGCCAGCTCACGGGCAGGGATGAACACTGAAGCTTTCTTT
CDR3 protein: CASSRAGMNTEAFF

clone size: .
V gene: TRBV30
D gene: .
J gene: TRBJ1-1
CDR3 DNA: TGTGCCTGGAGCGGTAGAGCCATAGGGGCTGAAGCTTTCTTT
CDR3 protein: CAWSGRAIGAEAFF

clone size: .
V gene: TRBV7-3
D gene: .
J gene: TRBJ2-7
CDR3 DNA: TGTGCCAGCAGCTTAACCCGGACGGGAACCCAGTACTTC
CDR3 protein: CASSLTRTGTQYF

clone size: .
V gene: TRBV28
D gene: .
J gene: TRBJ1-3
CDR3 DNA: TGTGCCAGCAGCCACGCGCTTAAATTCGGTTCGTTGGGAAACACCATATATTTT
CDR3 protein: CASSHALKFGSLGNTIYF

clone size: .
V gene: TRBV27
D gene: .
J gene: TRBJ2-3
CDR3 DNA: TGTGCCAGCAGTATGCGGGCCCCAGATACGCAGTATTTT
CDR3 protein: CASSMRAPDTQYF

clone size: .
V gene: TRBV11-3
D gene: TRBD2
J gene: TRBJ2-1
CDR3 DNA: TGTGCCAGCAGCTTAGTCTCACAGGGACTAGCGGTCTACAATGAGCAGTTCTTC
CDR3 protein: CASSLVSQGLAVYNEQFF

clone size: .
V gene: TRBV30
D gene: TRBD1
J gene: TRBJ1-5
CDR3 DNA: TGTGCCTGGAGTGGGACAGGGGCTGGCAATCAGCCCCAGCATTTT
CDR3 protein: CAWSGTGAGNQPQHF

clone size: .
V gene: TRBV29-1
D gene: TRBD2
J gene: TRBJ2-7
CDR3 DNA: TGCAGCGTTGGTCCGAGTAGCGGGGGGGACTACGAGCAGTACTTC
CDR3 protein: CSVGPSSGGDYEQYF

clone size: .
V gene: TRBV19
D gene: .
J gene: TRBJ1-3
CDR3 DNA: TGTGCCAGTAGAGCGACAGGCTCTGGAAACACCATATATTTT
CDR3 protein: CASRATGSGNTIYF

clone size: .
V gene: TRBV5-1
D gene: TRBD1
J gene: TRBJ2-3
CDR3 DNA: TGCGCCAGCAGCCCCGTTATAGACAGGGTTACAGATACGCAGTATTTT
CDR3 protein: CASSPVIDRVTDTQYF

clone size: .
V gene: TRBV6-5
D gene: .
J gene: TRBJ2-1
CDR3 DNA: TGTGCCAGCAGTTACCGGAGGGCCGGTTACAATGAGCAGTTCTTC
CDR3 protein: CASSYRRAGYNEQFF

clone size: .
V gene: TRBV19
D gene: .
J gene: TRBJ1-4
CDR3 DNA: TGTGCCAGTAGCCGGACCGGGACAAATTCTGAAAAACTGTTTTTT
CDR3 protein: CASSRTGTNSEKLFF

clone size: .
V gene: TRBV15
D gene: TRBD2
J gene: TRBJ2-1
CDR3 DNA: TGTGCCACCAGCGTCTCTAGCGGGAGTTGGTCCTACAATGAGCAGTTCTTC
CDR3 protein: CATSVSSGSWSYNEQFF

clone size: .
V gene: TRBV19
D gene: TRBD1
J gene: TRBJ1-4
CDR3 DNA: TGTGCCAGTAGTAATAGGGACAGCGAAAAACTGTTTTTT
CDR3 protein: CASSNRDSEKLFF

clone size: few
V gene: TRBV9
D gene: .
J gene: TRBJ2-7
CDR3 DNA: TGTGCCAGCAGCCCCCGGGACAATTCCTACGAGCAGTACTTC
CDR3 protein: CASSPRDNSYEQYF

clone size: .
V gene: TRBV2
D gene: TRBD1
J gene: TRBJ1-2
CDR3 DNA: TGTGCCAGCAGGCAGGGGGTACTTGGCTACACCTTC
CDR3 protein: CASRQGVLGYTF

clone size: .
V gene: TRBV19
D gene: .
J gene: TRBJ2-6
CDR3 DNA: TGTGCCAGTCAAGGAGGAACTGGGGCCAACGTCCTGACTTTC
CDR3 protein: CASQGGTGANVLTF

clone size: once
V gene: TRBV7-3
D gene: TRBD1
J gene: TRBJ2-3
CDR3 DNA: TGTGCCAGCAGCGTCCGGGACAGCTCAGATACGCAGTATTTT
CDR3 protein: CASSVRDSSDTQYF

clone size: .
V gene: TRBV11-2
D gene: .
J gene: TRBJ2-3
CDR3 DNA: TGTGCCAGCAGCTTAGTAGTATATACGCAGTATTTT
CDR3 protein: CASSLVVYTQYF

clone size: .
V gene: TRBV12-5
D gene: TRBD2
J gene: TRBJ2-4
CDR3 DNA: TGTGCTAGTGGTCCTGGCGGGAGGGGCCAAAACATTCAGTACTTC
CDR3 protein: CASGPGGRGQNIQYF

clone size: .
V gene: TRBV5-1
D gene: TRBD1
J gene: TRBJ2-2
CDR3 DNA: TGCGCCAGCAGCTCTGCCGATGGGCAGGGGGTAGTCCCCGGGGAGCTGTTTTTT
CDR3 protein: CASSSADGQGVVPGELFF

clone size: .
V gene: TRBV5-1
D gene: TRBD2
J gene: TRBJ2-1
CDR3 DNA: TGCGCCAGCAGCTTGATGGGGGAGGGGAACAATGAGCAGTTCTTC
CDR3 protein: CASSLMGEGNNEQFF

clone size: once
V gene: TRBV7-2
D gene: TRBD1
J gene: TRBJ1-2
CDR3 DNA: TGTGCCAGCAGCCGCCTTTTGACAGGGGGCGGCGGCTACACCTTC
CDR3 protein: CASSRLLTGGGGYTF

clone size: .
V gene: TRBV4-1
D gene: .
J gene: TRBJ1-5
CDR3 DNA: TGCGCCAGCAGCCAAGCTGGTGGGGGCAGCTATCAGCCCCAGCATTTT
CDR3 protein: CASSQAGGGSYQPQHF

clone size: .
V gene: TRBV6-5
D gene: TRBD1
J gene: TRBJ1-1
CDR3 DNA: TGTGCCAGCAGTTACGGGACAGGGGGCATGAACACTGAAGCTTTCTTT
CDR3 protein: CASSYGTGGMNTEAFF

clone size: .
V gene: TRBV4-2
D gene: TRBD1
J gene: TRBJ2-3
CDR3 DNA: TGTGCCAGCAGCCAAGAATGGACAGGGGATAACACAGATACGCAGTATTTT
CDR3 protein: CASSQEWTGDNTDTQYF

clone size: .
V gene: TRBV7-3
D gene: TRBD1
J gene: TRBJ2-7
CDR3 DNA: TGTGCCAGCAGCCCGACAGGGGGCTCCCACGAGCAGTACTTC
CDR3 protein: CASSPTGGSHEQYF

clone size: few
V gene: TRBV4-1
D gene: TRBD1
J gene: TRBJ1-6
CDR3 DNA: TGCGCCAGCAGCCAAGCGGACAGGTCTAATTCACCCCTCCACTTT
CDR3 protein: CASSQADRSNSPLHF

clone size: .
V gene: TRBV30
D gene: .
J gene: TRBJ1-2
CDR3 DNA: TGTGCCTGGAGCCCCAACAGGGACTATGGCTACACCTTC
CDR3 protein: CAWSPNRDYGYTF

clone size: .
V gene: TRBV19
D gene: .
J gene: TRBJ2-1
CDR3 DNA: TGTGCCAGTAGCTTCATTGACTCGAGCTCCTACAATGAGCAGTTCTTC
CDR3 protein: CASSFIDSSSYNEQFF

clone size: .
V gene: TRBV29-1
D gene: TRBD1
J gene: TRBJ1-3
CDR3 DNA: TGCAGCGCCGCGGACAGGGCTTTCTCTGGAAACACCATATATTTT
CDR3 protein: CSAADRAFSGNTIYF

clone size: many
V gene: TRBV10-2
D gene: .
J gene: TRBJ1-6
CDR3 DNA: TGCGCCAGCAGTGTTGAGACAGGCTATAATTCACCCCTCCACTTT
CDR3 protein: CASSVETGYNSPLHF

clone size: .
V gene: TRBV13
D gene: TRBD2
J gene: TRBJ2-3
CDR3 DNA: TGTGCCAGCAGCCATCCAGCACTAGCGGACCGCACAGATACGCAGTATTTT
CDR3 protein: CASSHPALADRTDTQYF

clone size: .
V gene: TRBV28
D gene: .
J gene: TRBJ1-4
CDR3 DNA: TGTGCCAGCAGGATGGGAGGAAAACTGTTTTTT
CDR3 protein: CASRMGGKLFF

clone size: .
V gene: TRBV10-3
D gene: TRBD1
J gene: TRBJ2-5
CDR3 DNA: TGTGCCATCAGTGGGGGGACAGGGCGTGGTGGAGAGACCCAGTACTTC
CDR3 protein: CAISGGTGRGGETQYF

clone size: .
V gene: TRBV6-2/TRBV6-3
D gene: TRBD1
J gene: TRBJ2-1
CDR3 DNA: TGTGCCAGCAGCGCACAGCTCACAGGGGTGGATGAGCAGTTCTTC
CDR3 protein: CASSAQLTGVDEQFF

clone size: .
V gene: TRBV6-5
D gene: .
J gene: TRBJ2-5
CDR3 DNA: TGTGCCAGCGGCGACAGGCGTGGGGAGACCCAGTACTTC
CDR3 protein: CASGDRRGETQYF

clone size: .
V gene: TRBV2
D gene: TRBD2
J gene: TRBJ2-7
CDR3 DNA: TGTGCCAGCAATCAGCGGGGGGTATACGAGCAGTACTTC
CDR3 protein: CASNQRGVYEQYF

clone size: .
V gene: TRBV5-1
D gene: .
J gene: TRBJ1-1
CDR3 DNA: TGCGCCAGCAGCTTGGCCAAAACTGGACGCTCGGGAACGGTAACTGAAGCTTTCTTT
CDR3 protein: CASSLAKTGRSGTVTEAFF

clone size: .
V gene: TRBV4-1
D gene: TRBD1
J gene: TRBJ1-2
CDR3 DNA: TGCGCCAGCAGCCGGAACAGGGGGCAAAGCTATGGCTACACCTTC
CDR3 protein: CASSRNRGQSYGYTF

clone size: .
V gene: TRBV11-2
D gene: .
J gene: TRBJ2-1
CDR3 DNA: TGTGCCAGCAGCCCCCAGTTGAATGAGCAGTTCTTC
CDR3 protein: CASSPQLNEQFF

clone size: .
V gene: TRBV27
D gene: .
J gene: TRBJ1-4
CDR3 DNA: TGTGCCAGCAGTGGACGGGGGGTCAGGAATGAAAAACTGTTTTTT
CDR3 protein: CASSGRGVRNEKLFF

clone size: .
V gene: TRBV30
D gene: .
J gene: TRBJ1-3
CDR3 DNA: TGTGCCTGGAGTGGACATAGCTCTGGAAACACCATATATTTT
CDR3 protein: CAWSGHSSGNTIYF

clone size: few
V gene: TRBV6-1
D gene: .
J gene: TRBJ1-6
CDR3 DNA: TGTGCCAGCAGTGAAGCGCCCCAGGGGTCACCCCTCCACTTT
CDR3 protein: CASSEAPQGSPLHF

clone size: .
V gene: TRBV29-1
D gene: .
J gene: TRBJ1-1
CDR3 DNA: TGCAGCGTTAGGGGACTCATGAACACTGAAGCTTTCTTT
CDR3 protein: CSVRGLMNTEAFF

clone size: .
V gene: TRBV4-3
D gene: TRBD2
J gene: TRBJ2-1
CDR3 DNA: TGCGCCAGCAGTCAACTAGCGGGAGTAAACAATGAGCAGTTCTTC
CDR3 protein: CASSQLAGVNNEQFF

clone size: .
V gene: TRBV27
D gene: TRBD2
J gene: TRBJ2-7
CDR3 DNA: TGTGCCAGCAGTTTTAGCGGGGGGCAGGACTACGAGCAGTACTTC
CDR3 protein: CASSFSGGQDYEQYF

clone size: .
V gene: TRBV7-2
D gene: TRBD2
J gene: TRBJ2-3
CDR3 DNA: TGTGCCAGCAGCTCCCGACTAGCGGGAGGGCCGAAGAAAGATACGCAGTATTTT
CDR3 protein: CASSSRLAGGPKKDTQYF

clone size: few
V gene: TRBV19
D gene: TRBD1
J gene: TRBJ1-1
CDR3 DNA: TGTGCCAGTAGTCCGGGACAGGGGAAGACTGAAGCTTTCTTT
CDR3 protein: CASSPGQGKTEAFF